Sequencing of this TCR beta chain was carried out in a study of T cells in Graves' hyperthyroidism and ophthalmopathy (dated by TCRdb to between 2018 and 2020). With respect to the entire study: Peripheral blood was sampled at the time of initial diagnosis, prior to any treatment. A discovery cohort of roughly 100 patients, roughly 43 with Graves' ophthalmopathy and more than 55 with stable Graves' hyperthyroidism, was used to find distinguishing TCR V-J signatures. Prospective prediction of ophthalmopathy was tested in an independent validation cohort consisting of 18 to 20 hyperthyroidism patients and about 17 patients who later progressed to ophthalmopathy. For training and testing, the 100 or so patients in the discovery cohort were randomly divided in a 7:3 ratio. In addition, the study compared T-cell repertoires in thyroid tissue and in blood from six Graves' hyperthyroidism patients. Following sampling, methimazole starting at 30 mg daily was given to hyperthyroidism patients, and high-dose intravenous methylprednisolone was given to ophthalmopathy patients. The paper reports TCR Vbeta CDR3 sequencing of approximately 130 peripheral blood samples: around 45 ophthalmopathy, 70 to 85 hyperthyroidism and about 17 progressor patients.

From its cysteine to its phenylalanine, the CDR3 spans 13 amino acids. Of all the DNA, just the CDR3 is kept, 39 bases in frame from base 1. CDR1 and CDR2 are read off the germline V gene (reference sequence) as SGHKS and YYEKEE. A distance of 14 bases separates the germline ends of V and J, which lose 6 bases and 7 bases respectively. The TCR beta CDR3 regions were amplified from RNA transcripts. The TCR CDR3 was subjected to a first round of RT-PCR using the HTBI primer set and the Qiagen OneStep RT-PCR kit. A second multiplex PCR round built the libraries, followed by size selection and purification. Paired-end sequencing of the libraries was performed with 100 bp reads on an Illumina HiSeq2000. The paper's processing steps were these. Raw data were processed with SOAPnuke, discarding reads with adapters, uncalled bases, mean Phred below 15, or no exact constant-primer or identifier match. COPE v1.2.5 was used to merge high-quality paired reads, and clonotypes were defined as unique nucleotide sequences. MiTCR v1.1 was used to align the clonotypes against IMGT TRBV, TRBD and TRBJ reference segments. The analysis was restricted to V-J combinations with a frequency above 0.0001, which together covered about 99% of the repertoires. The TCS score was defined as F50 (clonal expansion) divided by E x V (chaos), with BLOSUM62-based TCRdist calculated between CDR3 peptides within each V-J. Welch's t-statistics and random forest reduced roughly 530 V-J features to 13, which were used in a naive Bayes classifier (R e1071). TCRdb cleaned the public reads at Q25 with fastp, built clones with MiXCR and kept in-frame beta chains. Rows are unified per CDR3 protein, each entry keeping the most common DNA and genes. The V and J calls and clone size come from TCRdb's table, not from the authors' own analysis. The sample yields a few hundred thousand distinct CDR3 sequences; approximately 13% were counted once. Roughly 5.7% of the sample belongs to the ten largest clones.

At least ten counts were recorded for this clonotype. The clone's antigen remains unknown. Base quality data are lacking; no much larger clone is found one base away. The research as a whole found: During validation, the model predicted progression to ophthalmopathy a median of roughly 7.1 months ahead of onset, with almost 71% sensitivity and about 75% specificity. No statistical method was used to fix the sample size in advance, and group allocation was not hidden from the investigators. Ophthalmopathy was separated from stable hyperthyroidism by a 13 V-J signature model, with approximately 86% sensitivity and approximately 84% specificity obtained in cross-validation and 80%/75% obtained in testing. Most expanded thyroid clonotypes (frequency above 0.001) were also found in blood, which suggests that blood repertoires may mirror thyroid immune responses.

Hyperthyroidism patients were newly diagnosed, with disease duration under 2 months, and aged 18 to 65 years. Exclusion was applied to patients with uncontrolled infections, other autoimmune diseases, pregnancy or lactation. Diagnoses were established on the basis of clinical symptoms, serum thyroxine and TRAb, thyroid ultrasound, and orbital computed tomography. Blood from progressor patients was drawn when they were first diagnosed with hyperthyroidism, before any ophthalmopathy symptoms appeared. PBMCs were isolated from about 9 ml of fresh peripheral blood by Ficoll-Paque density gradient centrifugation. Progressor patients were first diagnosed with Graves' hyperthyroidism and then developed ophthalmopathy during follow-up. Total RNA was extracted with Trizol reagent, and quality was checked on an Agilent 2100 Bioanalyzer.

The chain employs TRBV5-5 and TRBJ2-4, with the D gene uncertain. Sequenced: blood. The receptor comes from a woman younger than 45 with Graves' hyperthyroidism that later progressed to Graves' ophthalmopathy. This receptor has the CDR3 CASTKDGWNIQYF. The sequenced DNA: TGTGCCAGCACCAAGGACGGATGGAACATTCAGTACTTC.